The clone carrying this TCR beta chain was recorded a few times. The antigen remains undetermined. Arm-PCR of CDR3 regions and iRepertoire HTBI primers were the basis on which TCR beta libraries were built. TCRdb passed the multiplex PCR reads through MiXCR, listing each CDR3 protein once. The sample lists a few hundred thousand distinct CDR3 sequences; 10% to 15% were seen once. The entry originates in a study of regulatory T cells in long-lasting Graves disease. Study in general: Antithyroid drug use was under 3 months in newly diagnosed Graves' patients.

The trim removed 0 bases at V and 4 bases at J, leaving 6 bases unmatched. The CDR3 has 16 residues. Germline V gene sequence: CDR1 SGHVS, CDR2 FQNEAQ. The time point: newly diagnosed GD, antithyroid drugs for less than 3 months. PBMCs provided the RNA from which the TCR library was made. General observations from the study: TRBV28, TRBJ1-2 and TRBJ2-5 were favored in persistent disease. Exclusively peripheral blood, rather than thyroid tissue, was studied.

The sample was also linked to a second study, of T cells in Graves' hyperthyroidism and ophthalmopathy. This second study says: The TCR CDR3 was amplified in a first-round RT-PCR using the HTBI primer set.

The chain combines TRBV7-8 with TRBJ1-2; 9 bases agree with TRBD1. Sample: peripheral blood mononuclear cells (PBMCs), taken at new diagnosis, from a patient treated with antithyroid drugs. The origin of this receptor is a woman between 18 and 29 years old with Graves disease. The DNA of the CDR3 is TGTGCCAGCAGCTTAGCGATGGGACAGGGCACCTATGGCTACACCTTC. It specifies CASSLAMGQGTYGYTF.